The 4 T cell receptor beta chains listed next were all sequenced from one sample in a study of cytomegalovirus exposure and HLA in healthy donors. Amplification used 60 Vbeta primers and 13 Jbeta primers. Method: immunoSEQ multiplex PCR; TCRdb's copy keeps in-frame clones and lacks some. The profile covers around 190,000 clones, with more than 65% appearing a single time and approximately 2.9% taken by the ten largest. The sequencing sample was made of PBMCs. The receptors originated from a female donor in good health and CMV-seronegative.

This chain connects TRBV7-8 to TRBJ2-3; 11 positions match TRBD2. V lost 5 bases, J lost 0 bases, and 7 bases stayed unmatched. Per the germline V gene, CDR1 is SGHVS and CDR2 is FQNEAQ. The CDR3 covers 17 residues. The CDR3 sequence is CASSKGLAELSTDTQYF. In DNA form, the CDR3 reads TGTGCCAGCAGCAAGGGACTAGCGGAACTTAGCACAGATACGCAGTATTTT.

The V and J genes are TRBV19 and TRBJ1-1, with 10 bases lining up with TRBD1. Germline lookup yields CDR1 LNHDA and CDR2 SQIVND (reference sequence). CDR3 size: 15 residues. The J segment lost 1 base and the V segment lost 5 bases, leaving 4 bases of the junction unmatched. DNA for the CDR3: TGTGCCAGTAGTCCAAGGACAGGGGGGAACACTGAAGCTTTCTTT. It encodes CASSPRTGGNTEAFF.

In nucleotides, the CDR3 is TGTGCCAGCAGCGTTGGACAGGGTTCGGGGAGGAACACTGAAGCTTTCTTT. It yields the protein CASSVGQGSGRNTEAFF. The chain is built from TRBV9 and TRBJ1-1, with 8 bases fitting TRBD1. CDR1 and CDR2 (germline): SGDLS, YYNGEE. This CDR3 comprises 17 residues. With V trimmed by 2 bases and J by 1 base, 10 bases remained unmatched.

V gene TRBV27 combines with J gene TRBJ2-7, with 7 bases aligning to TRBD1. The CDR3 has 16 residues. The ends lost 2 bases at V and 4 bases at J; junction bases unmatched: 11. Germline V gene sequence: CDR1 MNHEY, CDR2 SMNVEV (reference sequence). The CDR3 coding sequence is TGTGCCAGCAGTTTAACCCTGAGTGACAGGGCTTACGAGCAGTACTTC. Encoded protein: CASSLTLSDRAYEQYF.